This T cell receptor (beta chain) was recorded in a study of T-cell memory formation after mild COVID-19 (dated by TCRdb to about 2021). Looking at the study overall: TCR sequence clusters from the two donors were largely donor specific. T-cell clones expanding and contracting after mild COVID-19 in a couple of donors were tracked by longitudinal TCRalpha and TCRbeta repertoire sequencing. Two young, previously healthy adult volunteers made up the cohort, one male and one female. The paper's findings and limits, for the study overall: SARS-CoV-2 specificity of the second-wave clones peaking on day 37 was not confirmed. Balanced CD4/CD8 phenotypes were observed for clones contracting from day 15 to 85, whereas a bias towards CD4+ was observed for a second wave of clones expanding from day 15 to 37. Some responding clones were detected in pre-infection memory, which suggested that pre-existing cross-reactive memory T cells had joined the SARS-CoV-2 response. Contracting CD4+ clones appeared mostly in the CM and EM memory subsets, whereas CD8+ clones were enriched in EMRA. Only two mild cases were covered in the study, and larger cohorts including severe cases with pre-infection samples were considered necessary.

The CDR3, cysteine through phenylalanine, is 15 amino acids long. The only DNA kept is the CDR3, 45 bases in frame from the first base. The germline ends are 13 bases apart after V is trimmed by 4 bases and J by 0 bases. The germline V gene provides CDR1 LGHNA and CDR2 YNFKEQ. Ficoll-Paque density gradient centrifugation was the method used to isolate PBMCs. The run used an Illumina NovaSeq 6000. TCRalpha and TCRbeta cDNA libraries were built by 5'RACE with constant-segment primers, adding sample barcodes and unique molecular identifiers. Trizol reagent was used to extract RNA from every sample. The libraries were amplified in two PCR steps, and the second step added a second sample barcode and Illumina TruSeq adapters. Sequencing of libraries was performed on an Illumina NovaSeq with 2 x 150 bp paired-end reads. Turning to the authors' computational methods: The reads were demultiplexed and collapsed into UMI-guided consensus sequences using migec v1.2.7. With mixcr v2.1.11, UMI consensuses were aligned to TRA and TRB V and J templates and assembled into clonotypes. A clonotype was counted as expanded or contracted only if both edgeR and NoisET called the change significant, with noise models trained on biological replicates. For edgeR calls, the cutoffs were a false discovery rate-adjusted p below 0.01 and a log2 fold-change threshold of 1. As an exploratory analysis of dynamics, PCA with hierarchical clustering was applied to max-normalized trajectories of the 1000 most abundant clonotypes. Separately sequenced CD4+ and CD8+ repertoires were used to assign a CD4 or CD8 phenotype to each responding clone. TCRdb trimmed the raw reads at Q25, called clones with MiXCR and kept productive beta chains. A single entry per CDR3 protein holds the most common genes and DNA from its merged rows. TCRdb, rather than the study authors, made the V and J calls. The sample table shows fewer than 250,000 distinct CDR3 sequences, and 27% are seen once. The top ten clonotypes cover roughly an eighth of the sample.

A word on this clonotype: Its antigen is currently not known. Qualities for individual bases were not recorded, and no much larger clone is one base off.

The TCR comes from an adult woman who had mild COVID-19 (a few samples of this study predate the infection). The sample titles of this study are shuffled in the database, so cell type and time point are left out; the donor was told from shared clones. What was sequenced was PBMCs or a T cell subset sorted from them (not recorded which). In this chain, TRBV4-2 is recombined with TRBJ2-7; the D gene is possibly TRBD1 or TRBD2, each agreeing over 6 bases. The CDR3 reads CASSRGGLSSYEQYF. DNA sequence: TGTGCCAGCAGCCGAGGGGGACTTAGCTCCTACGAGCAGTACTTC.